The T cell receptor beta chain described here comes from a study of T-cell memory formation after mild COVID-19. About the study: The two donors had largely donor-specific TCR clusters.

TCRdb used MiXCR to reprocess the 5' RACE reads, holding one entry per CDR3 protein. The repertoire holds 530,000 or so distinct CDR3 sequences, 15% to 20% seen once, with roughly 8.2% in the top ten. This CDR3 comprises 15 residues. General study points: Clones contracting day 15 to 85 were balanced CD4/CD8; later expanders leaned CD4+. CD8+ contracting clones occupied EMRA, while CD4+ ones occupied mainly CM and EM. The appearance of some responding clones in pre-infection memory suggested that cross-reactive memory joined.

This clonotype was observed a handful of times. What it binds is not known. This TCR derives from an adult woman who had mild COVID-19 (a few samples of this study predate the infection). Cell type and time point are not known. Sequencing was performed on PBMCs or a T cell subset sorted from them (not recorded which). The rearrangement links TRBV21-1 to TRBJ2-3; the table's D gene call, TRBD2, was not cross checked with the DNA. TRBV21-1 is marked as a pseudogene. The CDR3: CASSILAGDTDTQYF. The CDR3 DNA reads as TGTGCCAGCAGCATTCTAGCGGGGGATACAGATACGCAGTATTTT.